The 12 T cell receptor beta chains given below trace back to one sample, sequenced in a study of T cells after yellow fever vaccination. TCRdb itself ran the 5' RACE reads through MiXCR, one entry per CDR3 protein. The top ten clones hold about a sixth of a sample with around 500,000 distinct CDR3 sequences, about a fifth of them seen once. This sample comprised PBMCs, obtained approximately 22 days after the first yellow fever vaccination. These receptors originate from a man aged 18 to 29 who received the YFV17D yellow fever vaccine.

A word on this clonotype: At one boundary the junction diverges from the germline segment, which might be a read error. This chain connects TRBV6-1 to TRBJ2-1; 14 bases align to TRBD2. This CDR3 is 15 amino acids long. Germline V lookup: CDR1 MNHNS, CDR2 SASEGT. The CDR3 protein is CASSRLAGGHREQLF. CDR3 DNA sequence: TGTGCCAGCAGTCGACTAGCGGGGGGGCATCGGGAGCAGTTATTC.

This clonotype has more than one count but fewer than ten. The chain combines TRBV27 with TRBJ2-7; the D is unclear. CDR3 length: 12 amino acids. Trimming left V 10 bases short and J 0 bases short, with 10 bases between. Per the germline V gene, CDR1 is MNHEY and CDR2 is SMNVEV (reference sequence). The CDR3 nucleotides are TGTGCCACTCGTTTGAGCTCCTACGAGCAGTACTTC. Protein: CATRLSSYEQYF.

The CDR3 reads CASSPLGQAPGYEQYV. In nucleotides, the CDR3 is TGTGCCAGCAGTCCCCTCGGACAGGCCCCTGGGTACGAGCAGTACGTC. The rearrangement joins TRBV27 to TRBJ2-7, with 7 bases identical to TRBD1. V lost 5 bases, J lost 4 bases, and 14 bases stayed unmatched. The CDR3 runs to 16 residues. CDR1 is MNHEY and CDR2 is SMNVEV in the germline V gene (reference sequence).

In this sample, this clonotype turned up once. The chain employs TRBV20-1 and TRBJ2-5; D is unresolved. CDR1 is DFQATT and CDR2 is SNEGSKA in the germline V gene (reference sequence). The CDR3 runs 15 residues. The V end was cut by 2 bases, the J end by 4 bases, with 17 bases between. The CDR3 nucleotides are TGCAGTGCTAGATCCCCGGGCCCGCGCGTAGAGACCCAGTACTTC. This sequence encodes CSARSPGPRVETQYF.

V and J are TRBV10-3 and TRBJ2-3, with a possible D match to TRBD2 (6 bases). Trimming removed 6 bases at V and 6 bases at J, with 16 bases between. This CDR3 region has 14 residues. CDR1 is ENHRY and CDR2 is SYGVKD in the germline V gene. The CDR3 DNA sequence: TGTGCCATCAGGGGGGGTGACGGCATCGATACGCAGTATTTT. Residues: CAIRGGDGIDTQYF.

For this clonotype: A junction end diverges from the germline sequence, so it may reflect a read error. The chain uses TRBV2 and TRBJ1-1; TRBD1 agrees at 10 bases. This CDR3 region has 18 residues. The germline gives CDR1 SNHLY, CDR2 FYNNEI. The CDR3 DNA reads as TGTGCCATCAGTTCGAGAGACAGGGGGCTAGCGGCGAACACTGAAGCTTTCTTT. Translated: CAISSRDRGLAANTEAFF.

This CDR3 reads CASSRSPGLAAGTGELFF. CDR3 DNA: TGCGCCAGCAGCCGATCCCCAGGACTAGCGGCTGGGACCGGGGAGCTGTTTTTT. V is TRBV4-3 and J is TRBJ2-2; 10 positions agree with TRBD2. The V gene's germline CDR1 is LGHNA and CDR2 YSLEER. This CDR3 region has 18 residues. V shed 4 bases and J 5 bases; nucleotides not matched to a gene: 13.

The sample holds many counts of this clonotype. The chain is built from TRBV12-3 or TRBV12-4 and TRBJ1-4; D is perhaps TRBD1 (5 bases). V was clipped by 4 bases and J by 6 bases, with 12 bases between them. CDR3 length: 14 amino acids. The CDR3 DNA reads as TGTGCCAGCAGTTCTCCGGACACTTATGAAAAACTGTTTTTT. Its protein is CASSSPDTYEKLFF.

The V call is TRBV20-1, the J call TRBJ2-1, with 13 bases matching TRBD2. Germline trimming cut 8 bases from V and 9 bases from J; bases unmatched to any gene: 7. Germline V gene sequence: CDR1 DFQATT, CDR2 SNEGSKA (reference sequence). The CDR3 covers 13 residues. This CDR3 is CSLTSGGVGEQFF. In DNA, the CDR3 is TGCAGTCTCACTAGCGGGGGGGTCGGTGAGCAGTTCTTC.

This clonotype came up a few times. V is TRBV7-3 and J is TRBJ1-5; a possible D gene is TRBD1 (5 bases). The CDR3 contains 15 residues. V lost 2 bases, J lost 4 bases, and 12 bases lay in between. The germline gives CDR1 SGHTA, CDR2 FQGTGA. Here the CDR3 DNA reads TGTGCCAGCAGCTTATCCGGCCAGGGAAATCAGCCCCAGCATTTT. Translation: CASSLSGQGNQPQHF.

This clonotype was seen more than once but under ten times. J is TRBJ1-6 and V is TRBV15, with D perhaps matching TRBD1 (5 bases). The V end lost 8 bases, the J end lost 5 bases, and 16 bases lay between the germline ends. Germline CDR1 reads LNHNV; CDR2 reads YYDKDF (reference sequence). CDR3 size: 15 residues. CDR3 bases: TGTGCCACCGACGTCGGCAGGGACGATAATTCACCCCTCCACTTT. It yields the protein CATDVGRDDNSPLHF.

The chain uses TRBV16 and TRBJ1-1; no definite D call. There are 16 residues in the CDR3. V dropped 6 bases and J dropped 1 base, with 18 bases sitting between them. The germline gives CDR1 KGHSY, CDR2 FQNENV. The CDR3 here is CASRRVGGHRNTEAFF. CDR3 DNA sequence: TGTGCCAGCAGGAGGGTGGGAGGGCACCGGAACACTGAAGCTTTCTTT.